This T cell receptor (beta chain) appears in the sequencing data of a study of OX40 agonist ivuxolimab in advanced cancers. About this clone itself: Antigen unknown.

The V gene's germline CDR1 is MDHEN and CDR2 SYDVKM. V lost 2 bases and J 2 bases, leaving 1 base between the germline ends. CDR3 length equals 11 residues. Regarding the study as a whole: Circulating CD4+ and CD8+ T cells showed clonal expansion by week 6 at 0.1 to 3.0 mg/kg. Relative to CD4+, CD8+ T cells held more expanded clones on average. Specificity for antigen went undetermined in the expanded peripheral T cells.

Here immunoSEQ multiplex PCR was the method, and the copy in TCRdb shows in-frame clones only, minus some. The sample consists of approximately 60,000 clones, roughly 85% of them appearing once. No patient had autoimmune disease or received systemic immunosuppression. The sequence was obtained from an adult with an advanced solid tumor such as melanoma, head and neck, liver or kidney cancer. The V gene is TRBV28, the J gene TRBJ2-7; no definite D call. The sequences come from CD4+ or CD8+ T cells sorted from blood, collected in a trial of the OX40 agonist ivuxolimab. The CDR3 region has the DNA TGTGCCAGCAGTTTAGCCTACGAGCAGTACTTC. Protein sequence: CASSLAYEQYF. Full variable domain (missing parts from reference TRBV28 and TRBJ2-7): DVKVTQSSRYLVKRTGEKVFLECVQDMDHENMFWYRQDPGLGLRLIYFSYDVKMKEKGDIPEGYSVSREKKERFSLILESASTNQTSMYLCASSLAYEQYFGPGTRLTVT.